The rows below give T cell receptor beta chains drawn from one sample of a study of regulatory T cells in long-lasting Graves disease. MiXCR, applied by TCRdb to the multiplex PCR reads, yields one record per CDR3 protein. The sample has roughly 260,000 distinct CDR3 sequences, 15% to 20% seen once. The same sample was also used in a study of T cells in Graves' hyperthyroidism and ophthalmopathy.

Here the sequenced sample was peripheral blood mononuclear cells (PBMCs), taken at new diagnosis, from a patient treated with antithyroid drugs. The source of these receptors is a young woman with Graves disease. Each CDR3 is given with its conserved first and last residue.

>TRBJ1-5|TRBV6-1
CAGILGRGQTSSQPQHF
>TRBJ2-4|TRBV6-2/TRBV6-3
CASSYRGQIIQYF
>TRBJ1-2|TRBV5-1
CASSLEVGAAYGYTF
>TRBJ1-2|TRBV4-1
CASSQIVLNYGYTF
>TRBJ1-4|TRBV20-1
CSARVAGGNEKLFF
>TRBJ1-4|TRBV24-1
CATSDFRGQRNEKLFF
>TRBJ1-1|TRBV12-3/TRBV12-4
CASSLAKGVTEAFF
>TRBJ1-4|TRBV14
CASSQDRGGTNEKLFF
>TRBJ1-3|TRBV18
CASSPRDRTSGNTIYF
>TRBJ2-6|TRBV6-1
CASSDSYSGANVLTF
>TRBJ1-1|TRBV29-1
CSVWDREGAVTEAFF
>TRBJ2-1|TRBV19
CTSSIAPQVTYNEQFF
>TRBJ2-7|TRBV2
CASSEATGPKSYEQYF
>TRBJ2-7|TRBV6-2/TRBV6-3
CASSVTDRVYEQYF
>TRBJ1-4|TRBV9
CASSYSRQGGNEKLFF
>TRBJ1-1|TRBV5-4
CASSRRDPNIAEAFF
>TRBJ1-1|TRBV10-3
CAISQAEAGNTEAFF
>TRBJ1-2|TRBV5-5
CASSSEVLNYGYTF
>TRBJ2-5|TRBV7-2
CASSPARRGGDETQYF
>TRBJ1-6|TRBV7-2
CASSLVYSPLHF
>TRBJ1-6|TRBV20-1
CSASSGKGEGSYNSPLHF
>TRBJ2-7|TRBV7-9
CASSEYTGGEQYF
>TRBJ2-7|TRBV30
CAWSLPGQGCHEQYF
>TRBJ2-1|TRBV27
CASSGLAGEIYNEQFF
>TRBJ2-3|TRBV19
CASSIRGSTDTQYF
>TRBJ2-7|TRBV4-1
CASSPGGGYSYEQYF
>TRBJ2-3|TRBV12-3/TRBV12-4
CASSYPGAFTDTQYF
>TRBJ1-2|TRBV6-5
CASSYAAGHGYTF
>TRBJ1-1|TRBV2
CASYGRQGGNTEAFF
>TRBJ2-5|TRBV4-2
CASSQDLVRGGETQYF
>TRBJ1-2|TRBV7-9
CASSLSRMEGYTF
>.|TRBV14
CASRRTSGEEQFF
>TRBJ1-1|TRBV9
CASTIGTGESTEAFF
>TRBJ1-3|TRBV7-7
CASSLGNGNTIYF
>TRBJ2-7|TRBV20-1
CSASTSGGRPEEQYF
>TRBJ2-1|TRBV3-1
CASSQDAGSYNEQFF
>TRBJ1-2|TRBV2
CASREGINYTF
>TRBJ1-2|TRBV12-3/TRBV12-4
CASSFGGGTNYGYTF
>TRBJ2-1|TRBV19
CASSIFRDNEQFF
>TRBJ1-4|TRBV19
CASSSRDLYYATNEKLFF
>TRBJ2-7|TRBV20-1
CSARGGDRGYEQYF
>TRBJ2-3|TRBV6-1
CASSPQLAGGGTDTQYF
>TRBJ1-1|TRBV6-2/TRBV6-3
CASLRGGMYTEAFF
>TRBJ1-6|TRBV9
CASSVGVGRNSPLHF
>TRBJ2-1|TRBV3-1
CASSQEVGEQFF
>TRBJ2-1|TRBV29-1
CSVEDIGQGREQFF
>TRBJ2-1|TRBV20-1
CSARDPGQGVGNEQFF
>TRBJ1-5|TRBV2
CASSRDRGLNQPQHF
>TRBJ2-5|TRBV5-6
CASSGTGTETQYF
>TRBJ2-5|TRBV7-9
CASSFSGGTYQETQYF
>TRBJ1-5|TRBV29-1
CSVGQGASQPQHF